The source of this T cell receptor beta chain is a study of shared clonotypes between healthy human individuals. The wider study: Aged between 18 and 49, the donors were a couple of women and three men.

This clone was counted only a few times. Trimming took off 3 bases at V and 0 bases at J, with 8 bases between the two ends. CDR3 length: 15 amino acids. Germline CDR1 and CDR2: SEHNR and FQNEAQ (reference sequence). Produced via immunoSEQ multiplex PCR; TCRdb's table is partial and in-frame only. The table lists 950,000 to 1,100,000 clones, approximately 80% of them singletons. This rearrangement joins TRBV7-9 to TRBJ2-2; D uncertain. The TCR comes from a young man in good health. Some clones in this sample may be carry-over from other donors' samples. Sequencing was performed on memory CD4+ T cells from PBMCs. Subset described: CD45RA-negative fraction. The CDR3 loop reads CASSFETSNTGELFF. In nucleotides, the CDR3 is TGTGCCAGCAGCTTTGAGACATCGAACACCGGGGAGCTGTTTTTT.